What follows is one TCR beta chain and its context. This specimen comes from a study of blood T cell repertoires in COVID-19. Overall study: The United States, Italy and Spain provided the acute and convalescent COVID-19 samples. T cells, B-cell-depleted T cells, or PBMCs provided the cDNA or gDNA that served as material.

This CDR3 has 15 residues. Germline CDR1 reads LGHDT; CDR2 reads YNNKEL (reference sequence). V dropped 4 bases and J dropped 4 bases, with 16 bases sitting between them. In the original analysis: Reference gene primers were amplified, and this amplification served to estimate nucleated cell counts. Data came from immunoSEQ multiplex PCR; TCRdb stores just in-frame clones and leaves some out. V and J calls plus clone size are reproduced from that table; the DNA served to infer D and trimming. The profile shows about 140,000 clones, around 83% of them singletons. The sequence came from a man between 60 and 70 years old with active or convalescent COVID-19. What was sequenced was peripheral blood. The chain is built from TRBV3-1 (or the pseudogene TRBV3-2) and TRBJ1-1; D possibly corresponds to TRBD1 (6 bases). CDR3 sequence reads: CASSRSTGSGTEAFF. The DNA of the CDR3 is TGTGCCAGCAGCCGGAGTACAGGGTCGGGCACTGAAGCTTTCTTT.